Below are 22 T cell receptor beta chains sequenced from a single sample in a study of PD-1 blockade in classical Hodgkin lymphoma. Each and every patient relapsed after autologous stem cell transplantation, and patients got differing brentuximab vedotin exposure. The method was immunoSEQ multiplex PCR; TCRdb's version includes in-frame clones alone and lacks a portion of them. The table has 20,000 to 30,000 clones, under 90% seen once. The specimen was peripheral blood mononuclear cells (PBMCs), collected before the second cycle of nivolumab. The receptors come from a human donor with classical Hodgkin lymphoma.

Of note for this clone: At one boundary the junction diverges from the germline segment, which might be a read error. This chain joins TRBV6-6 and TRBJ2-1, with TRBD2 as a possible D gene (7 bases). From germline, CDR1 is MNHNY and CDR2 SVGAGI (reference sequence). The CDR3 loop spans 13 amino acids. CDR3 loop: CASSYLEGEGQLF. Here the CDR3 DNA reads TGTGCCAGCAGTTACTTAGAGGGGGAGGGGCAGCTCTTC.

J is TRBJ2-2 and V is TRBV2, with TRBD2 as a possible D gene (6 bases). V was shortened by 6 bases and J by 0 bases, with 14 bases between the two germline ends. The CDR3 consists of 16 residues. Germline loops: CDR1 SNHLY, CDR2 FYNNEI. The CDR3 nucleotides read TGTGCCAGCAGGATTAGCGGAGGTACGAACACCGGGGAGCTGTTTTTT. This translates into CASRISGGTNTGELFF. Supplemented by reference TRBV2 and TRBJ2-2, the full variable domain reads EPEVTQTPSHQVTQMGQEVILRCVPISNHLYFYWYRQILGQKVEFLVSFYNNEISEKSEIFDDQFSVERPDGSNFTLKIRSTKLEDSAMYFCASRISGGTNTGELFFGEGSRLTVL.

This chain joins TRBV9 and TRBJ2-3; 9 bases agree with TRBD1. V shed 0 bases, J shed 2 bases, and the junction held 7 bases outside the gene matches. Germline V gene data show CDR1 as SGDLS and CDR2 as YYNGEE. The CDR3 is 17 amino acids. CDR3 DNA sequence: TGTGCCAGCAGCGTAGCAGGACAGGGGAGATACACAGATACGCAGTATTTT. This encodes CASSVAGQGRYTDTQYF.

The chain recombines TRBV7-9 with TRBJ2-5; 11 bases fit TRBD2. V lost 5 bases, J lost 3 bases, and 2 bases stayed unmatched. CDR3 length: 14 amino acids. Germline CDR1 is SEHNR and CDR2 is FQNEAQ (reference sequence). CDR3 in amino acids: CASSPLAGEETQYF. The CDR3 region has the DNA TGTGCCAGCAGCCCACTAGCGGGAGAAGAGACCCAGTACTTC.

J is TRBJ2-5 and V is TRBV10-2, with TRBD2 matching 10 bases. V shed 6 bases and J 5 bases; nucleotides not matched to a gene: 12. This CDR3 has 16 amino acids. Germline V gene data show CDR1 as WSHSY and CDR2 as SAAADI. CDR3 sequence reads: CASRGPSGGPGETQYF. For the CDR3, the DNA is TGCGCCAGCAGGGGGCCTAGCGGGGGCCCCGGGGAGACCCAGTACTTC.

The chain uses TRBV6-5 and TRBJ2-2; 8 bases align to TRBD2. The CDR3 runs to 15 residues. With 4 bases clipped from V and 7 bases from J, the junction kept 8 bases outside the gene matches. CDR1 is MNHEY and CDR2 is SVGAGI in the germline V gene. Here the CDR3 reads CASSWSGGRDGELFF. CDR3 sequence (DNA): TGTGCCAGCAGTTGGTCGGGAGGGCGGGACGGGGAGCTGTTTTTT.

The chain employs TRBV7-6 and TRBJ2-2; TRBD1 agrees at 8 bases. The CDR3 runs 16 residues. The J segment lost 5 bases and the V segment lost 1 base, leaving 6 bases of the junction unmatched. Germline values: CDR1 SGHVS, CDR2 FNYEAQ. In nucleotides, the CDR3 is TGTGCCAGCAGCTTAGGGACAGGGTTCTATACCGGGGAGCTGTTTTTT. The encoded protein is CASSLGTGFYTGELFF.

This clone is deemed medium-sized. This chain uses TRBV4-1 with TRBJ1-1; TRBD1 aligns across 7 bases. Germline V gene sequence: CDR1 MGHRA, CDR2 YSYEKL. This CDR3 spans 14 amino acids. V lost 4 bases, J lost 1 base, and 3 bases stayed unmatched. The CDR3: CASSLGQENTEAFF. CDR3 nucleotide sequence: TGCGCCAGCAGCCTAGGACAGGAGAACACTGAAGCTTTCTTT.

The chain has TRBV15 and TRBJ2-7; D is unclear. Deletions cut 0 bases from V and 2 bases from J, with 8 bases between. Germline lookup yields CDR1 LNHNV and CDR2 YYDKDF (reference sequence). The CDR3 sequence is 14 residues long. The CDR3 nucleotides read TGTGCCACCAGCAGAGACACTATAGCCTACGAGCAGTACTTC. As protein: CATSRDTIAYEQYF.

The chain has TRBV7-9 and TRBJ2-7, with 8 positions matching TRBD1. Germline CDR1 reads SEHNR; CDR2 reads FQNEAQ (reference sequence). V gave up 3 bases and J gave up 4 bases; unmatched junction bases: 17. The CDR3 is 18 amino acids. Here the CDR3 DNA reads TGTGCCAGCAGCTTGGGCGGGTACAGGGGGGATCGTAGATACGAGCAGTACTTC. Translating gives CASSLGGYRGDRRYEQYF.

The chain joins TRBV6-5 to TRBJ1-5, with a weak D call TRBD1 (6 bases). CDR1 is MNHEY, CDR2 SVGAGI, per germline. The CDR3 is made up of 13 amino acids. Trimming removed 5 bases from V and 4 bases from J, with 9 bases in between. In nucleotides, the CDR3 is TGTGCCAGCAGTCTACAGGGTAATCAGCCCCAGCATTTT. It codes for CASSLQGNQPQHF.

Points on this clone: Different DNA sequences within this sample yield the same CDR3. The V and J genes are TRBV19 and TRBJ1-1; D may be TRBD1 (6 bases). The CDR3 extends over 13 amino acids. Germline V lookup: CDR1 LNHDA, CDR2 SQIVND (reference sequence). The V end lost 5 bases, the J end lost 2 bases, and 9 bases lay between the germline ends. This CDR3 is CASSARGNTEAFF. The CDR3 nucleotides are TGTGCCAGTAGTGCCAGGGGCAACACTGAAGCTTTCTTT.

V usage is TRBV6-6 and J usage is TRBJ1-2; possible D gene TRBD1, 5 bases. Germline CDR1 is MNHNY and CDR2 is SVGAGI (reference sequence). This CDR3 is built from 15 residues. V gave up 0 bases and J gave up 3 bases, with 11 bases separating them. CDR3 sequence: CASSYSGAGDYGYTF. Here the CDR3 DNA reads TGTGCCAGCAGTTACTCAGGGGCGGGGGACTATGGCTACACCTTC.

This clone was counted a single time. The chain recombines TRBV11-3 with TRBJ2-3, with D perhaps matching TRBD2 (5 bases). The germline V gene has CDR1 SGHNT and CDR2 YENEEA. The CDR3 is made up of 15 amino acids. V shed 1 base and J shed 2 bases, with 10 bases lying between them. The CDR3 loop reads CASSLGEGPTDTQYF. The DNA of the CDR3 is TGTGCCAGCAGCTTAGGAGAGGGTCCCACAGATACGCAGTATTTT.

This clone was observed a single time. V is TRBV6-5 and J is TRBJ2-5, with 7 nucleotides matching TRBD1. The tail of the sequence fits TRBJ2-7 better, so the J call may be wrong. This CDR3 is 14 amino acids long. CDR1 and CDR2 (germline): MNHEY, SVGAGI. Written as DNA, the CDR3 is TGTGCCAGCAGAGGGGTCCAGGGGGCCTACGAGCAGTACTTC. Residues: CASRGVQGAYEQYF.

The chain carries TRBV27 and TRBJ2-3, with 9 bases aligning to TRBD2. The CDR3 covers 16 residues. V dropped 7 bases and J dropped 2; count of bases not matched to a gene: 10. CDR1 is MNHEY and CDR2 is SMNVEV in the germline V gene (reference sequence). CDR3 sequence: CASTPLAGKATDTQYF. Here the CDR3 DNA reads TGTGCCAGCACTCCCCTAGCGGGGAAAGCCACAGATACGCAGTATTTT.

The V and J genes are TRBV2 and TRBJ2-1, with 11 bases fitting TRBD2. V shed 6 bases, J shed 7 bases, and the junction held 8 bases outside the gene matches. The CDR3 loop spans 15 amino acids. CDR1 is SNHLY and CDR2 is FYNNEI in the germline V gene. The DNA for the CDR3 is TGTGCCAGCAGGATTATTAGCGGGAGGGCGAATGAGCAGTTCTTC. Amino acid sequence: CASRIISGRANEQFF.

V and J are TRBV4-1 and TRBJ2-1, with 13 positions matching TRBD2. CDR3 length: 16 residues. V gave up 3 bases and J gave up 8 bases; unmatched junction bases: 7. Germline V CDR1 and CDR2: MGHRA, YSYEKL. The CDR3 region is CASSQPLAGGPYEQFF. In DNA form, the CDR3 reads TGCGCCAGCAGCCAGCCACTAGCGGGAGGGCCCTATGAGCAGTTCTTC.

V gene TRBV9 combines with J gene TRBJ2-7; a weak D match, TRBD2 (5 bases). The ends were cut back, 2 bases at V and 7 bases at J, with 13 bases in the middle. Germline lookup yields CDR1 SGDLS and CDR2 YYNGEE. The CDR3 totals 13 residues. CDR3 loop: CASSVRTGWEQYF. The CDR3 DNA reads as TGTGCCAGCAGCGTTCGGACGGGGTGGGAGCAGTACTTC.

The gene calls are TRBV19 and TRBJ1-1, with D perhaps matching TRBD1 (5 bases). Germline CDR1 is LNHDA and CDR2 is SQIVND (reference sequence). This CDR3 has 9 amino acids. The CDR3 DNA sequence: TGTGGTTCGGGGGATGAAGCTTTCTTT. It codes for CGSGDEAFF.

The CDR3 protein is CASSAGGLGTPDGETQYF. The CDR3 nucleotides read TGTGCCAGCAGTGCGGGGGGACTCGGGACTCCCGACGGAGAGACCCAGTACTTC. The V gene is TRBV6-1, the J gene TRBJ2-5, with 7 bases aligning to TRBD2. Germline-derived CDR1 and CDR2 are MNHNS and SASEGT. Germline trimming cut 4 bases from V and 4 bases from J; bases unmatched to any gene: 18. This CDR3 contains 18 residues.

This clone turned up a few times. The same CDR3 also results from other DNA sequences found in this sample. The rearrangement uses TRBV5-1 and TRBJ2-7, with TRBD1 identical over 7 bases. Germline V gives CDR1 SGHRS, CDR2 YFSETQ. The ends lost 0 bases at V and 3 bases at J; junction bases unmatched: 3. The CDR3 length is 14 residues. For the CDR3, the DNA is TGCGCCAGCAGCTTGGGCAGGGGGTTCTACGAGCAGTACTTC. Protein sequence: CASSLGRGFYEQYF.